These 16 T cell receptor beta chains originate from one sample sequenced in a study of PD-L1 blockade in urothelial cancer. Sequencing used immunoSEQ multiplex PCR; TCRdb keeps in-frame clones, though not all of them. There are more than 65,000 clones in the sample; 87% occur only once, and 4.5% to 6.5% lies in the top ten. The specimen comprised PBMCs, sampled around atezolizumab (anti-PD-L1) treatment. These receptors came from a woman in her sixties or seventies with urothelial cancer.

J is TRBJ2-7 and V is TRBV30; TRBD1 agrees at 10 bases. Germline values: CDR1 GTSNPN, CDR2 SVGIG (reference sequence). Losses at the gene ends were 1 base for V and 5 bases for J; bases not matched to a gene: 5. The CDR3 consists of 14 residues. The CDR3 DNA reads as TGTGCCTGGAGTGCTGGACAGGGGGATAACGAGCAGTACTTC. It codes for CAWSAGQGDNEQYF.

The gene calls are TRBV7-3 and TRBJ1-1, with D uncertain. V gave up 2 bases and J gave up 4 bases, with 11 bases separating them. CDR3 length equals 14 residues. Germline assignment: CDR1 SGHTA and CDR2 FQGTGA. The CDR3 spells CASSLYPGGTEAFF. The CDR3 DNA sequence: TGTGCCAGCAGCTTATACCCGGGTGGCACTGAAGCTTTCTTT.

This clone was counted a single time. The chain links TRBV27 to TRBJ1-5; tentatively, D is TRBD1 (6 bases). The germline CDR1 and CDR2 sequences are MNHEY and SMNVEV (reference sequence). The CDR3 consists of 16 residues. V lost 6 bases, J lost 3 bases, and 18 bases lay in between. The CDR3 coding sequence is TGTGCCAGCAGGGTGACAGGATTACCCTTCAATCAGCCCCAGCATTTT. Its translation: CASRVTGLPFNQPQHF.

The CDR3 spells CASSLVQSPNTIYF. The DNA for the CDR3 is TGTGCCAGCAGTTTGGTACAGTCGCCAAACACCATATATTTT. V is TRBV28 and J is TRBJ1-3; no clear D gene. This CDR3 is 14 amino acids long. Trimming cost V 3 bases and J 6 bases, with 12 bases left between them. The germline V gene encodes CDR1 MDHEN and CDR2 SYDVKM.

The V gene is TRBV27, the J gene TRBJ2-7; D not certain. Trimming cost V 8 bases and J 4 bases, with 18 bases left between them. This CDR3 has 14 amino acids. Germline CDR1 is MNHEY and CDR2 is SMNVEV (reference sequence). This chain's CDR3 is CASEPGFRQYEQYF. CDR3 bases: TGTGCCAGCGAGCCCGGGTTTAGGCAGTACGAGCAGTACTTC.

This rearrangement joins TRBV28 to TRBJ2-7; maybe TRBD2 (5 bases). Trimming took 6 bases from V and 2 from J, leaving 14 bases between them. Germline V gene sequence: CDR1 MDHEN, CDR2 SYDVKM. The CDR3 sequence is 14 residues long. The CDR3 is CASSLGLRAYEQYF. In DNA, the CDR3 is TGTGCCAGCAGCCTCGGGTTGAGGGCCTACGAGCAGTACTTC.

The rearrangement joins TRBV21-1 to TRBJ2-5; the table's D call, TRBD2, was not checked against the DNA. TRBV21-1 represents a pseudogene. The CDR3 totals 19 residues. The CDR3 DNA is TGTGCCAGCAGCAAAGTCCGCCTAGCGGGAGCGATTTTGGGAGAGACCCAGTACTTC. Translated: CASSKVRLAGAILGETQYF.

This chain joins TRBV2 and TRBJ2-3, with 9 bases identical to TRBD2. With 0 bases clipped from V and 1 base from J, the junction kept 2 bases outside the gene matches. Germline assignment: CDR1 SNHLY and CDR2 FYNNEI. The CDR3 consists of 16 residues. The CDR3 protein is CASSEAASGGTDTQYF. The DNA of the CDR3 is TGTGCCAGCAGTGAAGCTGCTAGCGGGGGCACAGATACGCAGTATTTT.

J is TRBJ2-1 and V is TRBV11-2; D might be TRBD1 (6 bases). Germline-derived CDR1 and CDR2 are SGHAT and FQNNGV. The CDR3 is 14 residues long. Trimming shortened V by 1 base and J by 3 bases, and 7 bases separated the two germline ends. CDR3 in amino acids: CASSLGTVYNEQFF. CDR3 in DNA: TGTGCCAGCAGCTTAGGGACAGTCTACAATGAGCAGTTCTTC.

This chain joins TRBV11-2 and TRBJ2-5, with D perhaps matching TRBD2 (6 bases). Trimming left V 5 bases short and J 1 base short, with 14 bases between. The germline gives CDR1 SGHAT, CDR2 FQNNGV. CDR3 length: 15 amino acids. The CDR3 coding sequence is TGTGCCAGCAGCCCAGTCGGGGGTTTCCAAGAGACCCAGTACTTC. Encoded protein: CASSPVGGFQETQYF.

This chain joins TRBV4-1 and TRBJ2-7, with D possibly TRBD2 on 5 matching bases. This CDR3 comprises 14 residues. V was trimmed by 0 bases and J by 6 bases, leaving 12 bases between them. Germline values: CDR1 MGHRA, CDR2 YSYEKL. DNA of the CDR3: TGCGCCAGCAGCCAAGATTCTTTAGGGAGCGAGCAGTACTTC. Encoded protein: CASSQDSLGSEQYF.

The J gene is TRBJ2-5, the V gene TRBV7-2; D perhaps matches TRBD2 (6 bases). The CDR3 contains 14 residues. With 5 bases removed from V and 3 bases from J, the gap between germline ends came to 13 bases. In germline, CDR1 is SGHTA, CDR2 FQGNSA. CDR3 coding DNA: TGTGCCAGCAGCCAGGACGCGGGGAAAGAGACCCAGTACTTC. Residues: CASSQDAGKETQYF. Based on the CDR3 plus reference TRBV7-2 and TRBJ2-5, the full variable domain is GAGVSQSPSNKVTEKGKDVELRCDPISGHTALYWYRQSLGQGLEFLIYFQGNSAPDKSGLPSDRFSAERTGGSVSTLTIQRTQQEDSAVYLCASSQDAGKETQYFGPGTRLLVL.

V gene TRBV2 combines with J gene TRBJ1-3; D ambiguous. The CDR3 runs to 14 residues. Germline CDR1 reads SNHLY; CDR2 reads FYNNEI. V was trimmed by 0 bases and J by 8 bases, leaving 11 bases between them. CDR3 amino acids: CASSEALGVDTIYF. The DNA of the CDR3 is TGTGCCAGCAGTGAAGCGCTCGGGGTTGACACCATATATTTT.

In this sample, this clone turned up a few times. The chain links TRBV19 to TRBJ1-2; tentatively, D is TRBD1 (6 bases). Germline V lookup: CDR1 LNHDA, CDR2 SQIVND (reference sequence). This CDR3 is 15 amino acids long. V dropped 6 bases and J dropped 6 bases, with 20 bases sitting between them. The CDR3, as DNA: TGTGCCAGTAGGTCACAGGGCGGTTCGTGGCATGGCTACACCTTC. Translating it yields CASRSQGGSWHGYTF.

The chain has TRBV2 and TRBJ1-5; D gene uncertain. CDR1 is SNHLY and CDR2 is FYNNEI in the germline V gene. V was trimmed by 1 base and J by 6 bases, leaving 13 bases between them. The CDR3 is 15 residues long. The CDR3 reads CASSEGALRSQPQHF. The CDR3 DNA follows: TGTGCCAGCAGTGAAGGAGCTCTTAGGAGTCAGCCCCAGCATTTT.

The V call is TRBV27, the J call TRBJ2-2, with D possibly matching TRBD2 (5 bases). Trimming left V 2 bases short and J 1 base short, with 11 bases between. Germline V gives CDR1 MNHEY, CDR2 SMNVEV (reference sequence). The CDR3 extends over 16 amino acids. Here the CDR3 DNA reads TGTGCCAGCAGTTTAGGTCCTAGCTGGAACACCGGGGAGCTGTTTTTT. It is translated as CASSLGPSWNTGELFF.